The 28 T cell receptor beta chains below were found in one sample sequenced in a study of blood T cell repertoires in COVID-19. Here immunoSEQ multiplex PCR was the method, and the copy in TCRdb shows in-frame clones only, minus some. Here the sample spans about 150,000 clones, 75% to 85% being singletons. The sample was peripheral blood. The receptor set was obtained from a man between 60 and 70 years old with acute or convalescent COVID-19.

This clone occurred a few times. The chain carries TRBV30 and TRBJ2-3, with 7 bases identical to TRBD2. The CDR3 covers 14 residues. The germline CDR1 and CDR2 sequences are GTSNPN and SVGIG (reference sequence). V shed 5 bases and J 0 bases; nucleotides not matched to a gene: 5. The DNA of the CDR3 is TGTGCCTGGGACTCGGGGGGAAGCACAGATACGCAGTATTTT. This gives the protein CAWDSGGSTDTQYF.

The chain has TRBV29-1 and TRBJ2-1; 7 bases are a match to TRBD1. The trim removed 2 bases at V and 6 bases at J, leaving 10 bases unmatched. The germline V gene encodes CDR1 SQVTM and CDR2 ANQGSEA. There are 15 residues in the CDR3. As DNA, the CDR3 is TGCAGCGTTGAACCACTTGACAGGGTCCTCAATGAGCAGTTCTTC. Amino acid sequence: CSVEPLDRVLNEQFF.

This clone was observed many times. The chain links TRBV4-1 to TRBJ1-6, with 8 nucleotides matching TRBD1. Germline V gives CDR1 MGHRA, CDR2 YSYEKL. This CDR3 region has 17 residues. V lost 1 base and J lost 5; bases outside the gene matches: 7. The CDR3 here is CASSQGGRGLNNSPLHF. CDR3 nucleotide sequence: TGCGCCAGCAGCCAAGGGGGCAGGGGGCTAAATAATTCACCCCTCCACTTT.

The chain recombines TRBV30 with TRBJ2-2; D possibly corresponds to TRBD2 (5 bases). There are 16 residues in the CDR3. CDR1 is GTSNPN, CDR2 SVGIG, per germline (reference sequence). V lost 1 base and J 0 bases, leaving 12 bases between the germline ends. The CDR3: CAWSDLGLANTGELFF. The CDR3 DNA follows: TGTGCCTGGAGTGATTTAGGACTGGCGAACACCGGGGAGCTGTTTTTT.

The chain is built from TRBV27 and TRBJ2-7; 9 bases agree with TRBD1. Germline assignment: CDR1 MNHEY and CDR2 SMNVEV (reference sequence). V shed 4 bases, J shed 3 bases, and the junction held 1 base outside the gene matches. The CDR3 totals 13 residues. The CDR3 nucleotides are TGTGCCAGCAGTTGGGGACAGGGCTACGAGCAGTACTTC. Translation: CASSWGQGYEQYF.

The chain links TRBV5-8 to TRBJ1-3, with a tentative D call TRBD1 (5 bases). Germline CDR1 is SGHTS and CDR2 is YDEGEE. The V end was cut by 1 base, the J end by 2 bases, with 10 bases between. This CDR3 has 15 residues. The CDR3 coding sequence is TGTGCCAGCAGCTTGACCACAGGTCCTGGAAACACCATATATTTT. It is translated as CASSLTTGPGNTIYF.

The genes are TRBV11-1 and TRBJ1-2, with a weak D call TRBD1 (6 bases). Germline CDR1 SGHAT, CDR2 FQDESV (reference sequence). The V end lost 5 bases, the J end lost 4 bases, and 17 bases lay between the germline ends. This CDR3 is built from 15 residues. DNA of the CDR3: TGTGCCAGCAGCGAATACACCGGGACATCCTATGGCTACACCTTC. As protein: CASSEYTGTSYGYTF.

This rearrangement joins TRBV28 to TRBJ2-1, with D maybe TRBD2 (5 bases). With 2 bases removed from V and 0 bases from J, the gap between germline ends came to 11 bases. There are 16 residues in the CDR3. Per germline, CDR1 MDHEN and CDR2 SYDVKM. CDR3 sequence: CASSLNSGSSYNEQFF. CDR3 nucleotides: TGTGCCAGCAGTTTAAATTCTGGGAGCTCCTACAATGAGCAGTTCTTC.

V usage is TRBV30 and J usage is TRBJ2-7; a possible D gene is TRBD1 (6 bases). Between the trimmed V and J ends, which lost 1 base and 4 bases, there was a span of 8 bases. CDR1 is GTSNPN and CDR2 is SVGIG in the germline V gene (reference sequence). The CDR3 consists of 12 residues. The CDR3: CAWSATGYEQYF. The CDR3, as DNA: TGTGCCTGGAGTGCAACAGGGTACGAGCAGTACTTC.

The rearrangement uses TRBV5-5 and TRBJ2-1; D possibly corresponds to TRBD1 (6 bases). The V end was cut by 3 bases, the J end by 0 bases, with 10 bases between. The CDR3 length is 15 residues. Germline values: CDR1 SGHKS, CDR2 YYEKEE (reference sequence). CDR3 sequence reads: CASSSQGSSYNEQFF. The DNA for the CDR3 is TGTGCCAGCAGCTCTCAGGGGAGCTCCTACAATGAGCAGTTCTTC. Using reference TRBV5-5 and TRBJ2-1 for the parts outside the CDR3, the full variable domain is DAGVTQSPTHLIKTRGQQVTLRCSPISGHKSVSWYQQVLGQGPQFIFQYYEKEERGRGNFPDRFSARQFPNYSSELNVNALLLGDSALYLCASSSQGSSYNEQFFGPGTRLTVL.

The chain uses TRBV5-1 and TRBJ2-1, with 10 bases identical to TRBD2. The J segment lost 5 bases and the V segment lost 0 bases, leaving 5 bases of the junction unmatched. The CDR3 runs 16 residues. Germline V lookup: CDR1 SGHRS, CDR2 YFSETQ. The CDR3 is CASSLGPSGRHNEQFF. The CDR3 DNA follows: TGCGCCAGCAGCTTGGGTCCTAGCGGGAGACACAATGAGCAGTTCTTC.

In this sample, this clone turned up a few times. The V gene is TRBV11-3, the J gene TRBJ1-1, with D uncertain. Germline CDR1 SGHNT, CDR2 YENEEA. V lost 5 bases to trimming and J lost 3 bases, with 10 bases between them. The length of the CDR3 is 13 residues. The CDR3 here is CASSLAPDTEAFF. Written as DNA, the CDR3 is TGTGCCAGCAGCCTTGCTCCGGACACTGAAGCTTTCTTT.

This clone was observed a handful of times. The chain couples TRBV6-5 to TRBJ1-3, with 7 bases identical to TRBD1. V gave up 8 bases and J gave up 4 bases; unmatched junction bases: 5. CDR3 length: 13 residues. Germline CDR1 is MNHEY and CDR2 is SVGAGI. As DNA, the CDR3 is TGTGCCAGCCTCGGGACAGACGGAAACACCATATATTTT. It yields the protein CASLGTDGNTIYF.

V gene TRBV28 combines with J gene TRBJ2-7; D is ambiguous. In germline, CDR1 is MDHEN, CDR2 SYDVKM. The CDR3 is made up of 10 amino acids. Trimming took off 10 bases at V and 6 bases at J, with 10 bases between the two ends. The chain's CDR3 is CATLAVEQYF. The CDR3 region has the DNA TGTGCCACCCTGGCGGTCGAGCAGTACTTC.

V and J are TRBV15 and TRBJ2-1; 11 bases map to TRBD1. V gave up 4 bases and J gave up 7 bases; unmatched junction bases: 6. Per the germline V gene, CDR1 is LNHNV and CDR2 is YYDKDF (reference sequence). The CDR3 spans 15 residues. The CDR3 sequence: CATSIGQGARNEQFF. As DNA, the CDR3 is TGTGCCACCAGCATCGGACAGGGGGCGAGGAATGAGCAGTTCTTC.

V and J are TRBV19 and TRBJ2-1; TRBD2 matches at 15 bases. Germline CDR1 is LNHDA and CDR2 is SQIVND (reference sequence). CDR3 length: 19 amino acids. Trimming removed 4 bases from V and 1 base from J; junction bases left unmatched: 8. The CDR3 DNA reads as TGTGCCAGTAGTAAACGGACTAGCGGGAGGGCGGGGTCCTACAATGAGCAGTTCTTC. It codes for CASSKRTSGRAGSYNEQFF.

This chain links TRBV6-2 or TRBV6-3 with TRBJ2-5; tentatively, D is TRBD2 (6 bases). The germline V and J ends were trimmed by 4 bases and 2 bases, with 14 bases remaining between them. Per the germline V gene, CDR1 is MNHEY and CDR2 is SVGEGT. CDR3 length equals 15 residues. This CDR3 reads CASSWFGSKQETQYF. The CDR3 coding sequence is TGTGCCAGCAGTTGGTTCGGGAGTAAGCAAGAGACCCAGTACTTC.

The chain recombines TRBV5-6 with TRBJ1-3; 7 bases map to TRBD1. This CDR3 comprises 14 residues. CDR1 and CDR2 from the germline V gene are SGHDT and YYEEEE. With V trimmed by 3 bases and J by 6 bases, 6 bases remained unmatched. The CDR3 reads CASSWGTDINTIYF. CDR3 coding DNA: TGTGCCAGCAGCTGGGGGACAGATATAAACACCATATATTTT.

This clone was seen more than once but under ten times. V usage is TRBV27 and J usage is TRBJ1-2, with D maybe TRBD1 (6 bases). The V end lost 5 bases, the J end lost 4 bases, and 20 bases lay between the germline ends. The CDR3 runs 16 residues. The germline gives CDR1 MNHEY, CDR2 SMNVEV (reference sequence). The CDR3 reads CASSTLRDKATYGYTF. CDR3 nucleotides: TGTGCCAGCAGTACACTCCGGGACAAAGCTACCTATGGCTACACCTTC.

This sequence joins TRBV3-1 (or the pseudogene TRBV3-2) and TRBJ1-2; D gene uncertain. Germline values: CDR1 LGHDT, CDR2 YNNKEL (reference sequence). The germline V and J ends were trimmed by 0 bases and 8 bases, with 13 bases remaining between them. The CDR3 runs to 14 residues. CDR3 DNA: TGTGCCAGCAGCCAAGATCAGTCAGGTCGGGGCTACACCTTC. Encoded protein: CASSQDQSGRGYTF.

This rearrangement joins TRBV3-1 (or the pseudogene TRBV3-2) to TRBJ1-5, with a weak D call TRBD1 (5 bases). Trimming pared 5 bases from V and 6 bases from J, leaving 14 bases between. This CDR3 has 14 amino acids. Germline assignment: CDR1 LGHDT and CDR2 YNNKEL (reference sequence). The CDR3 DNA reads TGTGCCAGCAGCTATACAGGTATCGGTCAGCCCCAGCATTTT. Protein: CASSYTGIGQPQHF.

V is TRBV6-5 and J is TRBJ1-6, with unresolved D. CDR1 is MNHEY and CDR2 is SVGAGI in the germline V gene. This CDR3 is built from 13 residues. V gave up 6 bases and J gave up 9 bases, with 12 bases separating them. CDR3: CASRGQGGSPLHF. The DNA for the CDR3 is TGTGCCAGCAGAGGCCAAGGCGGTTCACCCCTCCACTTT.

There are a few counts of this clone. The chain links TRBV10-3 to TRBJ2-5; 7 nucleotides line up with TRBD2. CDR1 is ENHRY, CDR2 SYGVKD, per germline. The CDR3 runs to 14 residues. With V trimmed by 10 bases and J by 5 bases, 13 bases remained unmatched. DNA for the CDR3: TGTGCCAGCAGGGAGGCGGGAGCTGGGGAGACCCAGTACTTC. Encoded protein: CASREAGAGETQYF.

The CDR3 spells CSARGGSPLHF. CDR3 bases: TGCAGTGCTCGCGGGGGCTCACCCCTCCACTTT. V gene TRBV20-1 combines with J gene TRBJ1-6; the D gene is possibly TRBD1 (6 bases). Per germline, CDR1 DFQATT and CDR2 SNEGSKA (reference sequence). The ends were cut back, 5 bases at V and 10 bases at J, with 9 bases in the middle. The CDR3 spans 11 residues.

The chain combines TRBV7-9 with TRBJ2-7, with a weak D call TRBD1 (5 bases). The germline V gene has CDR1 SEHNR and CDR2 FQNEAQ (reference sequence). V lost 2 bases and J 2 bases, leaving 13 bases between the germline ends. CDR3 length: 15 amino acids. DNA for the CDR3: TGTGCCAGCAGCTTATTCGGGCAGGGCACCTACGAGCAGTACTTC. Its protein is CASSLFGQGTYEQYF. Filled out from reference TRBV7-9 and TRBJ2-7, the complete variable domain reads DTGVSQNPRHKITKRGQNVTFRCDPISEHNRLYWYRQTLGQGPEFLTYFQNEAQLEKSRLLSDRFSAERPKGSFSTLEIQRTEQGDSAMYLCASSLFGQGTYEQYFGPGTRLTVT.

V and J are TRBV5-1 and TRBJ2-3; TRBD1 is a possible D gene (5 bases). CDR1 and CDR2 (germline): SGHRS, YFSETQ. Deletions cut 4 bases from V and 13 bases from J, with 13 bases between. This CDR3 region has 11 residues. The CDR3 loop is CASSETALKYF. The CDR3 DNA reads TGCGCCAGCAGCGAGACAGCTCTCAAGTATTTT.

This CDR3 reads CASSLVGDRAFF. The CDR3 nucleotides are TGTGCCAGCAGTTTAGTAGGGGATCGGGCTTTCTTT. The chain recombines TRBV28 with TRBJ1-1, with TRBD1 as a possible D gene (5 bases). The CDR3 is 12 residues long. Trimming took off 2 bases at V and 11 bases at J, with 12 bases between the two ends. Germline V gene data show CDR1 as MDHEN and CDR2 as SYDVKM. The variable domain in full, with the rest retrieved from reference TRBV28 and TRBJ1-1, is DVKVTQSSRYLVKRTGEKVFLECVQDMDHENMFWYRQDPGLGLRLIYFSYDVKMKEKGDIPEGYSVSREKKERFSLILESASTNQTSMYLCASSLVGDRAFFGQGTRLTVV.

The rearrangement joins TRBV6-5 to TRBJ1-1; 9 bases match TRBD1. This CDR3 contains 14 residues. V shed 8 bases, J shed 3 bases, and the junction held 7 bases outside the gene matches. In germline, CDR1 is MNHEY, CDR2 SVGAGI. CDR3 nucleotides: TGTGCCAGCGGGGCCCGGACAGGGGACACTGAAGCTTTCTTT. It encodes CASGARTGDTEAFF.